The clone carrying this T cell receptor (beta chain) was seen at least ten times. Its specificity is unknown. Each CDR3 protein gets one entry after TCRdb re-called the PCR reads with MiXCR. The sample consists of 85,000 to 100,000 distinct CDR3 sequences, 20% to 30% of them appearing once. V shed 3 bases, J shed 2 bases, and the junction held 6 bases outside the gene matches. The CDR3 consists of 15 residues. Germline assignment: CDR1 SEHNR and CDR2 FQNEAQ (reference sequence). This specimen comes from a study of molecular identifiers for immune sequencing clone quantification. Study findings and constraints: Spiked TCR RNA from one Jurkat cell reportedly showed up when mixed among 1 million or so naive cells.

The receptor comes from a human donor in good health. Some libraries in this study had Jurkat cell RNA spiked in. V is TRBV7-9 and J is TRBJ2-7, with 8 nucleotides matching TRBD2. Sequenced: naive CD8+ T cells from blood, with Jurkat cell RNA spiked in. Regarding subset: FACS-sorted CD8+CD4-CCR7+CD45RA+ naive T cells. In DNA form, the CDR3 reads TGTGCCAGCAGCTTTACTAGCGGCGGCCCCTACGAGCAGTACTTC. Protein product: CASSFTSGGPYEQYF.